Each of the 27 T cell receptor beta chains below was sequenced from the same sample in a study of beta chain features in type 1 diabetes. General observations from the study: Moderate but significant shortening of TCRB CDR3s was recorded in all four CD4+ subsets from Type 1 diabetes patients.

The authors reverse transcribed all of the isolated RNA, so sequencing captured expressed TCRB transcripts. The method was immunoSEQ multiplex PCR; TCRdb's version includes in-frame clones alone and lacks a portion of them. The repertoire holds some 240,000 clones, with about a sixth as singletons. These TCRs' antigens remain unknown. Sequenced material: naive CD4+ T cells from blood. Source of these receptors: a man aged 30-40 years with type 1 diabetes.

V and J are TRBV27 and TRBJ1-2, with TRBD1 matching 7 bases. The CDR3 is made up of 15 amino acids. Germline V gives CDR1 MNHEY, CDR2 SMNVEV (reference sequence). V shed 2 bases and J 4 bases; nucleotides not matched to a gene: 7. The CDR3 sequence: CASSLRDSGTYGYTF. CDR3 DNA: TGTGCCAGCAGTTTAAGGGACAGCGGGACCTATGGCTACACCTTC.

This clone was seen only a few times. The same CDR3 is also encoded by other DNA sequences in this sample. The chain couples TRBV19 to TRBJ2-5; D ambiguous. Trimming shortened V by 4 bases and J by 1 base, and 4 bases separated the two germline ends. CDR3 size: 12 residues. In germline, CDR1 is LNHDA, CDR2 SQIVND (reference sequence). Here the CDR3 DNA reads TGTGCCAGTAGTAGGGGCCAAGAGACCCAGTACTTC. Translating gives CASSRGQETQYF.

The CDR3 nucleotides read TGTGCCTGGAGGGAAACAGCTTCCTACGAGCAGTACTTC. Amino acid sequence: CAWRETASYEQYF. The chain carries TRBV30 and TRBJ2-5; D unclear. The assigned J gene may be wrong: the sequence end matches TRBJ2-7 better. The CDR3 loop spans 13 amino acids. The V gene's germline CDR1 is GTSNPN and CDR2 SVGIG (reference sequence).

This clone was detected only a few times. The chain's CDR3 is CASSAPGLAGLTDTQYF. In DNA form, the CDR3 reads TGTGCCAGCAGCGCACCTGGACTAGCGGGACTTACAGATACGCAGTATTTT. J is TRBJ2-3 and V is TRBV5-6; TRBD2 agrees at 12 bases. Unmatched junction bases numbered 9, after V lost 4 bases and J lost 3 bases. The CDR3 consists of 17 residues. CDR1 is SGHDT and CDR2 is YYEEEE in the germline V gene.

This clone turned up a few times. The rearrangement joins TRBV7-3 to TRBJ1-2; D is unresolved. Looked up from germline, CDR1 is SGHTA and CDR2 is FQGTGA. CDR3 length equals 15 residues. The ends were cut back, 6 bases at V and 1 base at J, with 15 bases in the middle. The CDR3 loop is CASSVRHGDNYGYTF. The CDR3 DNA reads TGTGCCAGCAGTGTTCGACACGGTGATAACTATGGCTACACCTTC.

The gene calls are TRBV15 and TRBJ2-7; D unclear. The V end was cut by 1 base, the J end by 5 bases, with 6 bases between. Germline CDR1 and CDR2: LNHNV and YYDKDF (reference sequence). The CDR3 is made up of 12 amino acids. CDR3 amino acids: CATSRVQNEQYF. For the CDR3, the DNA is TGTGCCACCAGCAGAGTCCAGAACGAGCAGTACTTC.

V usage is TRBV27 and J usage is TRBJ2-3; 7 positions match TRBD2. This CDR3 is 14 amino acids long. J gave up 6 bases and V 2 bases, and 5 bases lay outside the gene matches. Per the germline V gene, CDR1 is MNHEY and CDR2 is SMNVEV (reference sequence). This CDR3 is CASSLSGTADTQYF. The CDR3 DNA is TGTGCCAGCAGTTTAAGCGGGACCGCTGATACGCAGTATTTT.

This rearrangement joins TRBV29-1 to TRBJ1-2; D unresolved. Germline V CDR1 and CDR2: SQVTM, ANQGSEA. The CDR3 contains 11 residues. V dropped 4 bases and J dropped 4 bases, with 7 bases sitting between them. CDR3: CSVVLGYGYTF. The CDR3 coding sequence is TGCAGCGTTGTGTTGGGCTATGGCTACACCTTC.

The genes are TRBV7-9 and TRBJ2-7, with D possibly matching TRBD2 (6 bases). The CDR3 loop spans 15 amino acids. V shed 4 bases and J shed 3 bases, with 16 bases lying between them. Germline assignment: CDR1 SEHNR and CDR2 FQNEAQ (reference sequence). The CDR3 reads CASSWTRGSGYEQYF. The DNA for the CDR3 is TGTGCCAGCAGCTGGACACGCGGTAGCGGCTACGAGCAGTACTTC.

This clone was seen a handful of times. The CDR3: CASSFGGNNEQFF. DNA of the CDR3: TGTGCCAGCAGTTTCGGGGGGAACAATGAGCAGTTCTTC. V gene TRBV28 combines with J gene TRBJ2-1; 7 bases fit TRBD2. Germline CDR1 and CDR2: MDHEN and SYDVKM. After removal of 3 bases from V and 5 bases from J, the junction contained 1 base not matched to a gene. This CDR3 comprises 13 residues. The variable domain in full, with the rest retrieved from reference TRBV28 and TRBJ2-1, is DVKVTQSSRYLVKRTGEKVFLECVQDMDHENMFWYRQDPGLGLRLIYFSYDVKMKEKGDIPEGYSVSREKKERFSLILESASTNQTSMYLCASSFGGNNEQFFGPGTRLTVL.

In its sample, this clone was seen a few times. The rearrangement uses TRBV30 and TRBJ2-5; D remains ambiguous. Between the trimmed V and J ends, which lost 1 base and 1 base, there was a span of 7 bases. This CDR3 has 13 amino acids. Looked up from germline, CDR1 is GTSNPN and CDR2 is SVGIG (reference sequence). The CDR3 here is CAWSAWVQETQYF. CDR3 DNA: TGTGCCTGGAGTGCCTGGGTCCAAGAGACCCAGTACTTC.

This clone was seen more than once but under ten times. This sequence joins TRBV28 and TRBJ2-5; 8 bases line up with TRBD1. Near its end, the DNA agrees better with TRBJ2-7, so the J call may be wrong. Germline V gives CDR1 MDHEN, CDR2 SYDVKM. CDR3 length: 14 residues. CDR3 nucleotide sequence: TGTGCCAGCAGTTTAGCAGGGGGCACCTACGAGCAGTACTTC. Its translation: CASSLAGGTYEQYF.

This clone has a single count. This chain uses TRBV9 with TRBJ2-1; no clear D gene. CDR3 length: 14 residues. CDR1 is SGDLS and CDR2 is YYNGEE in the germline V gene. V was clipped by 4 bases and J by 8 bases, with 16 bases between them. The CDR3 DNA sequence: TGTGCCAGCAGCCCGGCCGCCCACCCCGATGAGCAGTTCTTC. Translation: CASSPAAHPDEQFF.

This chain uses TRBV7-6 with TRBJ2-1; D possibly corresponds to TRBD1 (6 bases). The CDR3 covers 15 residues. The V and J ends lost 2 bases and 14 bases respectively, with 22 bases between them. The germline gives CDR1 SGHVS, CDR2 FNYEAQ. The CDR3 here is CASSLIGTNYNRKFF. The DNA of the CDR3 is TGTGCCAGCAGCTTAATCGGGACAAACTACAATAGGAAGTTCTTC.

This clone occurred a few times. The J gene is TRBJ1-1, the V gene TRBV7-9; TRBD1 agrees at 8 bases. This CDR3 comprises 14 residues. V lost 5 bases to trimming and J lost 1 base; unmatched junction nucleotides: 3. The germline gives CDR1 SEHNR, CDR2 FQNEAQ (reference sequence). The CDR3 protein is CASSIGQGNTEAFF. The CDR3 coding sequence is TGTGCCAGCAGCATCGGACAGGGGAACACTGAAGCTTTCTTT.

This clone was observed a few times. This chain connects TRBV30 to TRBJ1-1, with TRBD1 matching 8 bases. V trimming: 3 bases; J trimming: 4 bases; junction bases outside the gene matches: 7. CDR1 and CDR2 from the germline V gene are GTSNPN and SVGIG (reference sequence). This CDR3 has 14 residues. The CDR3 loop is CAWSLTGGTTEAFF. DNA of the CDR3: TGTGCCTGGAGCCTCACAGGGGGGACCACTGAAGCTTTCTTT.

The chain carries TRBV5-1 and TRBJ2-1; 7 nucleotides align to TRBD2. This CDR3 region has 14 residues. CDR1 SGHRS and CDR2 YFSETQ come from the germline V gene. V lost 3 bases and J lost 10; bases outside the gene matches: 10. The CDR3 coding sequence is TGCGCCAGCAGCTCCCCCGCGGGAGTTCGCGAGCAGTTCTTC. Translation gives CASSSPAGVREQFF.

V and J are TRBV5-6 and TRBJ2-1; D perhaps matches TRBD1 (5 bases). The CDR3 sequence is 14 residues long. V was shortened by 4 bases and J by 4 bases, with 12 bases between the two germline ends. Germline-derived CDR1 and CDR2 are SGHDT and YYEEEE. The CDR3 DNA is TGTGCCAGCAGCACTGGACACGCTTACAATGAGCAGTTCTTC. Its protein is CASSTGHAYNEQFF.

This clone was seen a few times. V gene TRBV29-1 combines with J gene TRBJ1-2; tentative D call: TRBD1 (5 bases). Trimming took 4 bases from V and 7 from J, leaving 13 bases between them. The CDR3 sequence is 12 residues long. Germline loops: CDR1 SQVTM, CDR2 ANQGSEA. The CDR3 nucleotides read TGCAGCGTTGGCCCGATCGGGGGTGGCTACACCTTC. Amino acids: CSVGPIGGGYTF.

The V call is TRBV27, the J call TRBJ2-1, with a possible D match to TRBD1 (5 bases). Per the germline V gene, CDR1 is MNHEY and CDR2 is SMNVEV (reference sequence). Trimming removed 8 bases from V and 4 bases from J, with 18 bases in between. The CDR3 consists of 15 residues. In DNA, the CDR3 is TGTGCCAGCTCCTCCAGGGAACCCCGGTACAATGAGCAGTTCTTC. Its translation is CASSSREPRYNEQFF.

This chain links TRBV25-1 with TRBJ2-7; no firm D call. The germline V and J ends were trimmed by 3 bases and 5 bases, with 11 bases remaining between them. Germline V gene sequence: CDR1 MGHDK, CDR2 SYGVNS. CDR3 length: 13 amino acids. The CDR3 spells CASSEVVGHEQYF. The CDR3 nucleotides read TGTGCCAGCAGTGAGGTAGTGGGCCACGAGCAGTACTTC.

The CDR3 protein is CASSQPGQGAYEQYF. CDR3 coding DNA: TGTGCCAGCAGCCAACCGGGACAGGGGGCGTACGAGCAGTACTTC. The J gene is TRBJ2-7, the V gene TRBV5-4; TRBD1 agrees at 12 bases. The CDR3 consists of 15 residues. CDR1 SGHNT and CDR2 YYREEE come from the germline V gene (reference sequence). Losses at the gene ends were 4 bases for V and 4 bases for J; bases not matched to a gene: 6.

V gene TRBV19 combines with J gene TRBJ2-2, with 8 positions matching TRBD2. V was clipped by 3 bases and J by 1 base; unmatched bases: 7. Per germline, CDR1 LNHDA and CDR2 SQIVND (reference sequence). There are 17 residues in the CDR3. Written as DNA, the CDR3 is TGTGCCAGTAGTATGACGGTGCTAGCGGGGAACACCGGGGAGCTGTTTTTT. This gives the protein CASSMTVLAGNTGELFF.

CDR3 DNA sequence: TGTGCCAGCAACGGCGGAACTAGCACAGATACGCAGTATTTT. Translation: CASNGGTSTDTQYF. The J gene is TRBJ2-3, the V gene TRBV2, with D unresolved. Germline CDR1 SNHLY, CDR2 FYNNEI. CDR3 length: 14 amino acids. Trimming shortened V by 7 bases and J by 0 bases, and 11 bases separated the two germline ends.

The chain recombines TRBV28 with TRBJ2-4, with 12 bases aligning to TRBD2. Losses at the gene ends were 3 bases for V and 0 bases for J; bases not matched to a gene: 3. The CDR3 extends over 17 amino acids. Looked up from germline, CDR1 is MDHEN and CDR2 is SYDVKM. CDR3 bases: TGTGCCAGCAGTTTTACTAGCGGGAGGTTAGCCAAAAACATTCAGTACTTC. Translation gives CASSFTSGRLAKNIQYF.

V usage is TRBV7-2 and J usage is TRBJ2-7, with a tentative D call TRBD2 (6 bases). The germline V and J ends were trimmed by 1 base and 2 bases, with 9 bases remaining between them. This CDR3 region has 14 residues. Germline-derived CDR1 and CDR2 are SGHTA and FQGNSA. The CDR3 coding sequence is TGTGCCAGCAGCTTAGGGCTAGCGACCTACGAGCAGTACTTC. This sequence encodes CASSLGLATYEQYF.

A few counts support this clone. This chain's CDR3 is CASSFLGGKETQYF. In nucleotides, the CDR3 is TGTGCCAGCAGCTTCCTCGGTGGGAAAGAGACCCAGTACTTC. V gene TRBV5-6 combines with J gene TRBJ2-5; D call uncertain. Trimming removed 2 bases from V and 3 bases from J, with 11 bases in between. Germline lookup yields CDR1 SGHDT and CDR2 YYEEEE. The CDR3 sequence is 14 residues long.